This entry lists 11 T cell receptor beta chains sequenced from one sample in a study of shared clonotypes between healthy human individuals. TCRdb keeps only in-frame clones here, not all; method: immunoSEQ multiplex PCR. The data contain 760,000 or so clones, approximately 96% of them singletons. Terminally differentiated effector memory CD45RA+ cells were excluded from the naive CD8 cells, which were CD45RO-negative and positively selected for CCR7. Sequencing input: naive CD8+ T cells sorted from blood. Receptors were obtained from a man between 25 and 39 years old in good health.

This chain connects TRBV27 to TRBJ2-1, with D hard to call. Between the trimmed V and J ends, which lost 10 bases and 5 bases, there was a span of 12 bases. Germline CDR1 and CDR2: MNHEY and SMNVEV (reference sequence). This CDR3 has 12 residues. CDR3 DNA: TGTGCCACCAGCAGTGAGCACAATGAGCAGTTCTTC. It is translated as CATSSEHNEQFF.

V usage is TRBV29-1 and J usage is TRBJ2-7; weak D call: TRBD2 (5 bases). V lost 2 bases and J lost 4, with 15 bases in between. Germline V gene data show CDR1 as SQVTM and CDR2 as ANQGSEA. The CDR3 loop spans 14 amino acids. CDR3 in DNA: TGCAGCGTTGAATTCACGGGAAGGATATACGAGCAGTACTTC. It specifies CSVEFTGRIYEQYF.

The V and J genes are TRBV27 and TRBJ2-5; 10 nucleotides line up with TRBD2. This CDR3 region has 16 residues. The V gene end was trimmed by 6 bases and the J gene end by 5 bases; junction bases not matched to a gene: 12. CDR1 and CDR2 (germline): MNHEY, SMNVEV (reference sequence). Written as DNA, the CDR3 is TGTGCCAGCAGCCTCTCTAGCGGGAGCTTTCGGGAGACCCAGTACTTC. It encodes CASSLSSGSFRETQYF.

V and J are TRBV21-1 and TRBJ2-1; TRBD2 is the table's D call and was not checked against the DNA. TRBV21-1 is reported as a pseudogene. The CDR3 has 17 residues. The CDR3: CASSKYGAGAFGNEQFF. Written as DNA, the CDR3 is TGTGCCAGCAGCAAATACGGAGCGGGAGCATTTGGCAATGAGCAGTTCTTC.

The rearrangement uses TRBV4-1 and TRBJ2-7; 10 nucleotides match TRBD2. The CDR3 has 15 residues. Trimming cost V 0 bases and J 2 bases; bases outside gene matches: 1. Germline V lookup: CDR1 MGHRA, CDR2 YSYEKL. CDR3 sequence (DNA): TGCGCCAGCAGCCAAGAACTAGCGGGGACCTACGAGCAGTACTTC. As protein: CASSQELAGTYEQYF.

This sequence joins TRBV27 and TRBJ2-7; TRBD2 matches at 11 bases. From germline, CDR1 is MNHEY and CDR2 SMNVEV (reference sequence). CDR3 length: 15 amino acids. The V and J ends lost 8 bases and 4 bases, in that order; junction bases with no gene match: 10. CDR3 sequence: CASGALAGGGYEQYF. CDR3 sequence (DNA): TGTGCCAGCGGAGCGCTAGCGGGAGGCGGTTACGAGCAGTACTTC.

The V and J genes are TRBV10-2 and TRBJ2-7; possibly TRBD2 for D (7 bases). Between the trimmed V and J ends, which lost 8 bases and 6 bases, there was a span of 17 bases. This CDR3 is 13 amino acids long. Germline-derived CDR1 and CDR2 are WSHSY and SAAADI. The CDR3 DNA is TGCGCCAGCTCAGAGGGGGGGCCAGGCGAGCAGTACTTC. Protein sequence: CASSEGGPGEQYF.

The V call is TRBV5-6, the J call TRBJ2-1; D ambiguous. The CDR3 has 12 residues. V was trimmed by 8 bases and J by 8 bases, leaving 14 bases between them. In germline, CDR1 is SGHDT, CDR2 YYEEEE. CDR3 loop: CASKTRVHEQFF. CDR3 DNA sequence: TGTGCCAGTAAAACACGGGTTCATGAGCAGTTCTTC.

V usage is TRBV5-1 and J usage is TRBJ2-7; no definite D call. Germline V gene data show CDR1 as SGHRS and CDR2 as YFSETQ. Trimming shortened V by 4 bases and J by 3 bases, and 14 bases separated the two germline ends. CDR3 size: 14 residues. CDR3 coding DNA: TGCGCCAGCAGCAACAGAGAGAGTGGCTACGAGCAGTACTTC. Protein product: CASSNRESGYEQYF. The variable domain in full, completed from reference TRBV5-1 and TRBJ2-7, reads KAGVTQTPRYLIKTRGQQVTLSCSPISGHRSVSWYQQTPGQGLQFLFEYFSETQRNKGNFPGRFSGRQFSNSRSEMNVSTLELGDSALYLCASSNRESGYEQYFGPGTRLTVT.

J is TRBJ1-1 and V is TRBV6-1; TRBD1 matches 8 bases. The CDR3 spans 12 residues. CDR1 is MNHNS and CDR2 is SASEGT in the germline V gene. J lost 5 bases, V lost 6 bases, and 2 bases had no gene match. CDR3 sequence (DNA): TGTGCCAGCAGACAGGGGGTTACTGAAGCTTTCTTT. Its protein is CASRQGVTEAFF.

V gene TRBV6-5 combines with J gene TRBJ1-1; the D is unclear. V lost 5 bases to trimming and J lost 0 bases, with 7 bases between them. CDR3 size: 13 residues. Germline CDR1 MNHEY, CDR2 SVGAGI. CDR3 sequence (DNA): TGTGCCAGCAGTCAGGACCTGAACACTGAAGCTTTCTTT. This sequence encodes CASSQDLNTEAFF.